The rows below give T cell receptor beta chains drawn from one sample of a study of T cells in severe cutaneous drug reactions. TCRdb reprocessed the multiplex PCR reads, with one entry per CDR3 protein and no DNA. In total, the table holds 6,000 or so distinct CDR3 sequences. Sequencing was done on a sample of cells from a skin blister. The origin of the receptors is a human donor with toxic epidermal necrolysis, a severe cutaneous drug reaction. CDR3s include the opening cysteine and the closing phenylalanine or tryptophan. Some rows mark clone size as missing; the rest say once, few, many or name a class of expanded clone.

cdr3_aa,j_call,v_call,clone_size
CASSLGSNGVHEQYF,TRBJ2-7,TRBV11-2,NA
CSGEGIGETQYF,TRBJ2-5,TRBV20-1,NA
CSARVWDRQETQYF,TRBJ2-5,TRBV20-1,NA
CASSPRVGQFDTEAFF,TRBJ1-1,TRBV11-2,NA
CSAKGMGRGLSETQYF,TRBJ2-5,TRBV20-1,NA
CASSLGQGNSGANVLTF,TRBJ2-6,TRBV18,NA
CASSEGTVSNEKLFF,TRBJ1-4,TRBV9,NA
CASGISGYTQYF,TRBJ2-3,TRBV27,hyperexpanded
CASSPWTAGNEQFF,TRBJ2-1,TRBV9,NA
CASSLVRPGNSPLHF,TRBJ1-6,TRBV28,NA
CATSQGYNEQFF,TRBJ2-1,TRBV15,NA
CASTGDSPYGYTF,TRBJ1-2,TRBV6-6,medium-sized
CASSLHTGMDGYTF,TRBJ1-2,TRBV27,NA
CASRGSVLNEKLFF,TRBJ1-4,TRBV2,NA